This entry lists 17 T cell receptor beta chains sequenced from one sample in a study of vaccination and CD4 T cells after COVID-19. Sequencing of cultured CD4+ T cell DNA used the Oncomine TCR Beta short-read assay. TCRdb analysed the PCR reads with MiXCR anew, one entry per CDR3 protein. The sample carries some 16,000 distinct CDR3 sequences, around 80% recorded once. Their specific antigens are unknown. The treatment denotes: 10-day PBMC culture with coronavirus spike peptide pools or control peptides (ViraFEST assay). The input for sequencing was CD4+ T cells from blood, cultured in vitro, taken after SARS-CoV-2 vaccination. The receptors derive from a human donor who received a COVID-19 vaccine.

This clonotype showed up just a few times. V gene TRBV20-1 combines with J gene TRBJ1-1; maybe TRBD1 (6 bases). Deletions cut 6 bases from V and 8 bases from J, with 13 bases between. Germline V gene lookup returns CDR1 DFQATT and CDR2 SNEGSKA (reference sequence). This CDR3 comprises 11 residues. CDR3 protein: CSASRQAEAFF. For the CDR3, the DNA is TGCAGTGCCTCCCGACAGGCCGAAGCTTTCTTT.

In regard to this clonotype: The junction differs from germline at one of its ends, possibly a read error. V is TRBV12-3 or TRBV12-4 and J is TRBJ1-6; tentative D call: TRBD1 (6 bases). The CDR3 loop spans 18 amino acids. CDR3 DNA: TGTGCCAGCAGCGGAACGGGGGCGGGTTCCTCCTATAATTCACCCCTCCACTTC. The encoded protein is CASSGTGAGSSYNSPLHF.

J is TRBJ2-3 and V is TRBV20-1; perhaps TRBD2 as D (6 bases). Germline V gene lookup returns CDR1 DFQATT and CDR2 SNEGSKA (reference sequence). V was pared by 3 bases and J by 5 bases, with 9 bases between. CDR3 length equals 12 residues. The CDR3 DNA reads TGCAGTGCTAGTAAGACTAGAGATACGCAGTATTTT. Translating it yields CSASKTRDTQYF.

This clonotype has just a few counts. CDR3 coding DNA: TGTGCCAGCAGCGCGGGGACAGATCAGCCCCAGCATTTT. Its protein product is CASSAGTDQPQHF. The rearrangement uses TRBV9 and TRBJ1-5; 7 bases are shared with TRBD1. Germline-derived CDR1 and CDR2 are SGDLS and YYNGEE. CDR3 length: 13 residues. V lost 3 bases to trimming and J lost 5 bases; unmatched junction nucleotides: 2.

The CDR3 DNA reads as TGTGCCAGCAGCCGGGACCGATTAAGCTACGAGCAGTACTTC. It is translated as CASSRDRLSYEQYF. The V call is TRBV12-3 or TRBV12-4, the J call TRBJ2-7; D could derive from TRBD1 or TRBD2 (5 bases each). V was clipped by 6 bases and J by 3 bases, with 15 bases between them. The CDR3 is made up of 14 amino acids.

J is TRBJ2-2 and V is TRBV19, with D perhaps TRBD1 (5 bases). Germline V CDR1 and CDR2: LNHDA, SQIVND (reference sequence). The CDR3 extends over 16 amino acids. V was trimmed by 7 bases and J by 1 base, leaving 16 bases between them. The CDR3 bases are TGTGCCAGTACCCCGTGGTCCGGACAGAACACCGGGGAGCTGTTTTTT. As protein: CASTPWSGQNTGELFF.

The J gene is TRBJ2-3, the V gene TRBV20-1; 11 bases are shared with TRBD2. From germline, CDR1 is DFQATT and CDR2 SNEGSKA (reference sequence). Unmatched junction bases numbered 3, after V lost 1 base and J lost 0 bases. CDR3 length equals 16 residues. CDR3 sequence reads: CSARALAGGSTDTQYF. For the CDR3, the DNA is TGCAGTGCTAGAGCTCTAGCGGGGGGAAGCACAGATACGCAGTATTTT.

The chain carries TRBV5-1 and TRBJ2-5; 8 nucleotides match TRBD2. Trimming cost V 0 bases and J 5 bases; bases outside gene matches: 6. The CDR3 sequence is 15 residues long. Germline V gene data show CDR1 as SGHRS and CDR2 as YFSETQ. The CDR3 nucleotides read TGCGCCAGCAGCTTGGAAGCAGGCGGGGGGGAGACCCAGTACTTC. Protein sequence: CASSLEAGGGETQYF.

The CDR3 sequence: CSADRGYGYTF. CDR3 nucleotide sequence: TGCAGTGCCGACAGGGGATATGGCTACACCTTC. The rearrangement joins TRBV20-1 to TRBJ1-2, with 8 bases aligning to TRBD1. The CDR3 is 11 amino acids. V shed 6 bases, J shed 5 bases, and the junction held 2 bases outside the gene matches. In germline, CDR1 is DFQATT, CDR2 SNEGSKA (reference sequence).

This clonotype has a handful of counts. The V call is TRBV6-1, the J call TRBJ2-3; 9 bases fit TRBD1. After removal of 5 bases from V and 3 bases from J, the junction contained 6 bases not matched to a gene. Germline CDR1 MNHNS, CDR2 SASEGT. CDR3 length: 15 amino acids. CDR3 in DNA: TGTGCCAGCAGTCCGGGACAGGGTGTAACAGATACGCAGTATTTT. It is translated as CASSPGQGVTDTQYF.

This rearrangement joins TRBV9 to TRBJ2-6; no reliable D call. The germline V gene encodes CDR1 SGDLS and CDR2 YYNGEE. The CDR3 has 15 residues. V lost 1 base and J 0 bases, leaving 5 bases between the germline ends. The CDR3: CASSVWSSGANVLTF. The CDR3 bases are TGTGCCAGCAGCGTATGGAGCTCTGGGGCCAACGTCCTGACTTTC.

The genes are TRBV6-1 and TRBJ2-6; TRBD1 matches 11 bases. This CDR3 is built from 17 residues. Per germline, CDR1 MNHNS and CDR2 SASEGT. The V segment lost 4 bases and the J segment 1 base; nucleotides outside the gene matches: 3. CDR3 sequence reads: CASSVGQGASGANVLTF. The CDR3 coding sequence is TGTGCCAGCAGTGTCGGACAGGGGGCTTCTGGGGCCAACGTCCTGACTTTC.

This clonotype was seen just once. The J gene is TRBJ2-1, the V gene TRBV5-1; TRBD1 matches 8 bases. The V and J ends lost 4 bases and 2 bases, in that order; junction bases with no gene match: 5. This CDR3 region has 15 residues. Germline lookup yields CDR1 SGHRS and CDR2 YFSETQ. The CDR3 protein is CASSPDRDTYNEQFF. CDR3 sequence (DNA): TGCGCCAGCAGCCCGGACAGGGATACCTACAATGAGCAGTTCTTC. The full variable domain, its missing parts supplied by reference TRBV5-1 and TRBJ2-1, is KAGVTQTPRYLIKTRGQQVTLSCSPISGHRSVSWYQQTPGQGLQFLFEYFSETQRNKGNFPGRFSGRQFSNSRSEMNVSTLELGDSALYLCASSPDRDTYNEQFFGPGTRLTVL.

The chain joins TRBV4-1 to TRBJ2-5, with 9 bases identical to TRBD2. The length of the CDR3 is 15 residues. Germline loops: CDR1 MGHRA, CDR2 YSYEKL. The J segment lost 3 bases and the V segment lost 1 base, leaving 3 bases of the junction unmatched. CDR3 sequence (DNA): TGCGCCAGCAGCCAAGGGCCTAGCGGGGAAGAGACCCAGTACTTC. Translation: CASSQGPSGEETQYF.

This rearrangement joins TRBV30 to TRBJ1-6; no reliable D call. V shed 3 bases and J shed 3 bases, with 6 bases lying between them. The length of the CDR3 is 13 residues. From germline, CDR1 is GTSNPN and CDR2 SVGIG (reference sequence). CDR3 in amino acids: CAWRLLYNSPLHF. CDR3 nucleotides: TGTGCCTGGAGACTCCTCTATAATTCACCCCTCCACTTT.

This clonotype was counted a few times. The chain employs TRBV7-2 and TRBJ2-2, with 15 bases that match TRBD2. Germline V gene data show CDR1 as SGHTA and CDR2 as FQGNSA. V shed 5 bases and J 8 bases; nucleotides not matched to a gene: 6. The CDR3 length is 16 residues. Here the CDR3 reads CASSGLAGGLGGELFF. As DNA, the CDR3 is TGTGCCAGCAGCGGACTAGCGGGGGGGCTGGGAGGGGAGCTGTTTTTT.

The chain joins TRBV10-2 to TRBJ2-5, with 9 bases matching TRBD1. V lost 6 bases and J lost 5; bases outside the gene matches: 4. This CDR3 has 13 amino acids. Germline lookup yields CDR1 WSHSY and CDR2 SAAADI. CDR3 sequence: CASRGTGSETQYF. Written as DNA, the CDR3 is TGCGCCAGCAGGGGGACAGGGTCGGAGACCCAGTACTTC.